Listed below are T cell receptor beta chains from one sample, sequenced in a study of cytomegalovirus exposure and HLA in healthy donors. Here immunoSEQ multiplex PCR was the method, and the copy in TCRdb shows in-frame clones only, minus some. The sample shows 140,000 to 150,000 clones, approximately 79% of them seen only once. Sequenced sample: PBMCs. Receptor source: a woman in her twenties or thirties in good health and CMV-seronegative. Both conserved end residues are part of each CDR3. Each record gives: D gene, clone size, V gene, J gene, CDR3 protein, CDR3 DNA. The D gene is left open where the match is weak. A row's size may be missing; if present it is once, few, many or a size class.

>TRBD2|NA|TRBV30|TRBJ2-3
CAFLAGSTDTQYF
TGTGCCTTCCTAGCGGGGAGCACAGATACGCAGTATTTT
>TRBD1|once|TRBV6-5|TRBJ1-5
CASRSDRDSNQPQHF
TGTGCCAGCAGATCCGACAGGGATAGCAATCAGCCCCAGCATTTT
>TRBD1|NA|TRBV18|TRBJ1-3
CASSTGGTGNTIYF
TGTGCCAGCTCAACAGGGGGCACCGGAAACACCATATATTTT
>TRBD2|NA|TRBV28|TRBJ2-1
CASSLSAGGRMNEQFF
TGTGCCAGCAGTTTAAGTGCGGGAGGGCGGATGAATGAGCAGTTCTTC
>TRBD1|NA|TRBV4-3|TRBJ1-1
CASSQDYRGGTEAFF
TGCGCCAGCAGCCAAGATTACAGGGGGGGCACTGAAGCTTTCTTT
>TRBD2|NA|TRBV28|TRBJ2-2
CASSVGREDTGELFF
TGTGCCAGCAGTGTAGGACGGGAGGACACCGGGGAGCTGTTTTTT
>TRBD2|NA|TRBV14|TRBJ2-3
CASSQVTPSGGTDTQYF
TGTGCCAGCAGCCAAGTAACCCCTAGCGGCGGCACAGATACGCAGTATTTT
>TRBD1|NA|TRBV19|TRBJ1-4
CASRTGGGNEKLFF
TGTGCCAGTAGAACAGGGGGCGGAAATGAAAAACTGTTTTTT
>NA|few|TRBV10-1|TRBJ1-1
CATSRGGTGTEAFF
TGCGCCACCTCTCGGGGCGGGACGGGCACTGAAGCTTTCTTT
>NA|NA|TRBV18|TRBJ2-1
CASSPLTEMRNEQFF
TGTGCCAGCTCACCCCTGACAGAAATGCGCAATGAGCAGTTCTTC
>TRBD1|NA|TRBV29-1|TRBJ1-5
CSVEDGGTGVYQPQHF
TGCAGCGTTGAAGATGGGGGGACAGGGGTTTATCAGCCCCAGCATTTT
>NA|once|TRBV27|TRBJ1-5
CASSSRLEVNQPQHF
TGTGCCAGCAGTTCGAGGTTGGAGGTTAATCAGCCCCAGCATTTT
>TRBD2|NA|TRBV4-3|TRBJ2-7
CASSQGPGRLSYEQYF
TGCGCCAGCAGCCAAGGCCCCGGGAGGCTCTCCTACGAGCAGTACTTC
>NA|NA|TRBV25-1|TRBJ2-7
CASSNPGNHEQYF
TGTGCCAGCAGTAACCCAGGGAACCACGAGCAGTACTTC
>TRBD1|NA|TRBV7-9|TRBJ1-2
CASSLGDRVGGYTF
TGTGCCAGCAGCTTAGGGGACAGGGTTGGTGGCTACACCTTC
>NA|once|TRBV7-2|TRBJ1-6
CASSPPGAFLSSYNSPLHF
TGTGCCAGCAGCCCCCCTGGGGCCTTCCTGAGCTCCTATAATTCACCCCTCCACTTT
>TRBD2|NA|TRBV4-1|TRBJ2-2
CASSLLSGPNTGELFF
TGCGCCAGCAGCCTCCTTAGCGGGCCGAACACCGGGGAGCTGTTTTTT
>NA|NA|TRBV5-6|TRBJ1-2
CASSWGGMGRYGYTF
TGTGCCAGCAGCTGGGGGGGTATGGGCCGCTATGGCTACACCTTC
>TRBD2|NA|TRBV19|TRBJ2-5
CASSTSGGHWTQYF
TGTGCCAGTAGTACTAGCGGGGGGCACTGGACCCAGTACTTC
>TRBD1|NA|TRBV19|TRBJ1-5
CASSQTGMDSNQPQHF
TGTGCCAGTAGCCAGACAGGGATGGATAGCAATCAGCCCCAGCATTTT
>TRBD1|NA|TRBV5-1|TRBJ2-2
CASSPSSAGGAPGELFF
TGCGCCAGCAGCCCGTCCTCGGCAGGGGGCGCCCCCGGGGAGCTGTTTTTT
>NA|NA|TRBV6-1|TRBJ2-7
CASRGGARNRYEQYF
TGTGCCAGCAGGGGGGGGGCGAGGAACCGCTACGAGCAGTACTTC
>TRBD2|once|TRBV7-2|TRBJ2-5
CASSSARGGPQETQYF
TGTGCCAGCAGCTCCGCCCGGGGGGGGCCCCAAGAGACCCAGTACTTC
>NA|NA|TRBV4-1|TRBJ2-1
CASRKPGVGINNEQFF
TGCGCCAGCAGAAAACCAGGGGTAGGGATAAACAATGAGCAGTTCTTC
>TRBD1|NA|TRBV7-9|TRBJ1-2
CSSSLGTDYGYTF
TGTTCCAGCAGCTTAGGGACAGACTATGGCTACACCTTC
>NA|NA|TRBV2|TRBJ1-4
CASSEQGYNEKLFF
TGTGCCAGCAGTGAACAGGGTTATAATGAAAAACTGTTTTTT
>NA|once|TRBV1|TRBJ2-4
CTSSQEGTGGRPKNIQYF
TGCACCAGCAGCCAAGAAGGGACAGGGGGGCGCCCCAAAAACATTCAGTACTTC
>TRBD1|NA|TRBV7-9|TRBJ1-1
CASRTTGDTEAFF
TGTGCCAGCAGAACGACAGGGGACACTGAAGCTTTCTTT
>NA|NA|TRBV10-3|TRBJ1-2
CAISPDGDYGYTF
TGTGCCATCAGTCCAGACGGAGACTATGGCTACACCTTC
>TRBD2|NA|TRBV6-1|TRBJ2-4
CASTLSWGGINIQYF
TGTGCCAGCACCCTCTCGTGGGGGGGGATAAACATTCAGTACTTC
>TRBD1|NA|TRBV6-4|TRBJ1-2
CASRDNDRDGYTF
TGTGCCAGCAGGGACAACGACAGGGATGGCTACACCTTC
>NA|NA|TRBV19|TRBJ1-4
CASSIISTNEKLFF
TGTGCCAGTAGTATAATATCAACTAATGAAAAACTGTTTTTT
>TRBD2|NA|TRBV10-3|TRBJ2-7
CAIGRDYEQYF
TGTGCCATCGGGAGGGATTACGAGCAGTACTTC
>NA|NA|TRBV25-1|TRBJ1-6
CASSDGRGNSPLHF
TGTGCCAGCAGTGACGGACGGGGTAATTCACCCCTCCACTTT
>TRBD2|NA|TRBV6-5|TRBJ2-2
CASRTGTSGTGELFF
TGTGCCAGCAGAACCGGGACTAGCGGCACCGGGGAGCTGTTTTTT
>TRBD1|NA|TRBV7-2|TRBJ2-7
CASSLTASGGRDEQYF
TGTGCCAGCAGCTTAACGGCGTCAGGGGGAAGGGACGAGCAGTACTTC
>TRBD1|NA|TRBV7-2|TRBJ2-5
CASRDPPGGQETQYF
TGTGCCAGCAGGGACCCCCCAGGGGGCCAAGAGACCCAGTACTTC
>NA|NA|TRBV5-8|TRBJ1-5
CASSSGQSSNQPQHF
TGTGCCAGCAGCTCCGGACAGTCTAGCAATCAGCCCCAGCATTTT
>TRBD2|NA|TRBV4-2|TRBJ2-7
CASSPQLAGDYEQYF
TGTGCCAGCAGCCCGCAACTAGCGGGAGACTACGAGCAGTACTTC
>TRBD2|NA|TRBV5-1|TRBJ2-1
CASSLSGRAGNEQFF
TGCGCCAGCAGCTTAAGCGGGAGGGCCGGGAATGAGCAGTTCTTC
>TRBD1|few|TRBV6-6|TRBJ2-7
CASSQTRDRDHEQYF
TGTGCCAGCAGTCAGACCCGGGACAGGGATCACGAGCAGTACTTC
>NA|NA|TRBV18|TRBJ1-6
CASAVRDMNSPLHF
TGTGCCAGCGCCGTCCGGGACATGAATTCACCCCTCCACTTT
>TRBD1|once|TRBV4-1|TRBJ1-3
CASSQGQGAGNTIYF
TGCGCCAGCAGCCAAGGACAGGGGGCAGGAAACACCATATATTTT
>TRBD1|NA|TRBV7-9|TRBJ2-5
CASSWTGGSETQYF
TGTGCCAGCAGCTGGACAGGGGGATCAGAGACCCAGTACTTC
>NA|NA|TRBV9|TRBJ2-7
CASSVGVSYEQYF
TGTGCCAGCAGCGTCGGGGTTTCGTACGAGCAGTACTTC
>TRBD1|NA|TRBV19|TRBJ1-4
CASSIPDRGLNKLFF
TGTGCCAGTAGTATACCGGACAGGGGGCTCAACAAACTGTTTTTT
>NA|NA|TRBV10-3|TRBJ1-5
CAISARGGQPQHF
TGTGCCATCAGTGCAAGGGGCGGTCAGCCCCAGCATTTT
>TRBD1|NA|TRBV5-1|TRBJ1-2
CASSYPKRGPFYGYTF
TGCGCCAGCAGCTACCCCAAGAGGGGGCCTTTCTATGGCTACACCTTC
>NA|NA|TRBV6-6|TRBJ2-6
CASTRNSGANVLTF
TGTGCCAGCACCAGAAACTCTGGGGCCAACGTCCTGACTTTC
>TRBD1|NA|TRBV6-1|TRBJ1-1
CASRRGQARAFF
TGTGCCAGCAGGAGGGGACAGGCCAGAGCTTTCTTT
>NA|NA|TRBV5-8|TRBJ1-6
CASSFALTSSYNSPLHF
TGTGCCAGCAGCTTTGCCCTTACGAGCTCCTATAATTCACCCCTCCACTTT
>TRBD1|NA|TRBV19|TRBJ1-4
CASRSTGETNEKLFF
TGTGCCAGTAGATCGACAGGGGAAACTAATGAAAAACTGTTTTTT
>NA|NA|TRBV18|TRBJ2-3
CASSPASSRTDTQYF
TGTGCCAGCTCACCCGCTAGCTCCCGCACAGATACGCAGTATTTT
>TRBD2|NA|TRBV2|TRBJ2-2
CASSGTSGTNRRTGELFF
TGTGCCAGCAGTGGGACTAGCGGTACTAACCGGCGCACCGGGGAGCTGTTTTTT
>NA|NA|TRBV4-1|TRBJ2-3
CASSQTPGTKHTDTQYF
TGCGCCAGCAGCCAAACCCCGGGGACAAAGCACACAGATACGCAGTATTTT
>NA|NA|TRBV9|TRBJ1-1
CASSVRGFSTEAFF
TGTGCCAGCAGCGTAAGGGGTTTCAGCACTGAAGCTTTCTTT
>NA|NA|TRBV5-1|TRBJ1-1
CASSLAPLRQSGKAFF
TGCGCCAGCAGCTTGGCCCCACTGAGACAGTCAGGGAAAGCTTTCTTT
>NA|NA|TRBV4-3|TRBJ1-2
CASSQDIGDGYTF
TGCGCCAGCAGCCAAGATATAGGGGATGGCTACACCTTC
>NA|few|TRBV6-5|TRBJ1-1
CASWSGTEAFF
TGTGCCAGCTGGAGCGGGACTGAAGCTTTCTTT
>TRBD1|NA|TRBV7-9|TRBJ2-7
CASSLAGTVYEQYF
TGTGCCAGCAGCTTAGCTGGGACAGTCTACGAGCAGTACTTC